This T cell receptor (beta chain) was documented in a study of shared T cell receptors in the human thymus. Assay: immunoSEQ multiplex PCR; the TCRdb copy retains only in-frame clones and omits some. Of 500,000 to 850,000 clones listed, approximately 89% were seen once; the top ten hold 0.009% to 0.0095%. Germline CDR1 is SGHTA and CDR2 is FQGTGA. Trimming stripped 4 bases from V and 6 bases from J, with 22 bases between. This CDR3 has 17 amino acids. A further study also used this sample, focusing on human thymus T cells.

Sequencing was carried out using thymocytes. The receptor's source is a boy under two years old with a congenital heart defect. This chain joins TRBV7-3 and TRBJ2-1; possibly TRBD2 for D (6 bases). The CDR3 reads CASSSKSSVWGANEQFF. CDR3 DNA sequence: TGTGCCAGCAGCTCCAAATCTAGCGTTTGGGGTGCCAATGAGCAGTTCTTC.